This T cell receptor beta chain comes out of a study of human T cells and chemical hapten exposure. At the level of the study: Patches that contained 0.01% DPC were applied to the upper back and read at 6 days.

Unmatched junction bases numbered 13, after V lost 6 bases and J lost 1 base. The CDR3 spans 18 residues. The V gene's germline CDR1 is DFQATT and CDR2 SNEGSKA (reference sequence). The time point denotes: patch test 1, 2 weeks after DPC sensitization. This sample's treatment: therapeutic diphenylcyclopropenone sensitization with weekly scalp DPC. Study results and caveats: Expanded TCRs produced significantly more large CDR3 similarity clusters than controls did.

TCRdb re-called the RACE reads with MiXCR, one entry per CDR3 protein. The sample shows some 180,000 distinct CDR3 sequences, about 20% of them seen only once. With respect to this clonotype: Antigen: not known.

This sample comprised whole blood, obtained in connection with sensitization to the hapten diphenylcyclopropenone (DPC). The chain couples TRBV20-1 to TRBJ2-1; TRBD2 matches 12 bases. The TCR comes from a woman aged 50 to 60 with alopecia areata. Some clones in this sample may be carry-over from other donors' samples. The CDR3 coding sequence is TGCAGTGCCCGCCGCCCTAGCGGGAGGGGGTTGTCCTACAATGAGCAGTTCTTC. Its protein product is CSARRPSGRGLSYNEQFF.